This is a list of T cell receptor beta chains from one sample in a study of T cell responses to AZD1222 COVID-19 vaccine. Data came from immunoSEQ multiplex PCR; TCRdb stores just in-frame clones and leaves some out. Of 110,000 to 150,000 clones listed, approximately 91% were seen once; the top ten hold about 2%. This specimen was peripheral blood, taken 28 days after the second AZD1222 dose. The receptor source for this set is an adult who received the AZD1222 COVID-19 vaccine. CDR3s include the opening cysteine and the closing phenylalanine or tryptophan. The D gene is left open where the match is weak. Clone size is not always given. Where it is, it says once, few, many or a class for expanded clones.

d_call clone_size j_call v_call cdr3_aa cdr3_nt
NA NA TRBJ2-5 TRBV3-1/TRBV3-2 CASSPITSIGETQYF TGTGCCAGCAGCCCTATCACTAGCATCGGAGAGACCCAGTACTTC
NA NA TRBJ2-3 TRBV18 CASSPSTDTQYF TGTGCCAGCTCACCGAGCACAGATACGCAGTATTTT
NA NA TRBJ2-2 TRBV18 CASSPRKGTGELFF TGTGCCAGCTCACCACGCAAGGGAACCGGGGAGCTGTTTTTT
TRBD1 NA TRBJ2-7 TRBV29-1 CSVRGQGRTYEQYF TGCAGCGTGCGAGGACAGGGTAGGACCTACGAGCAGTACTTC
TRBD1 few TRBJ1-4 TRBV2 CASSGLILTGREKLFF TGTGCCAGCAGTGGGCTCATACTGACAGGGCGGGAAAAACTGTTTTTT
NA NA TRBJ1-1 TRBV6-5 CASSYSRGNTEAFF TGTGCCAGCAGTTACTCGAGGGGGAACACTGAAGCTTTCTTT
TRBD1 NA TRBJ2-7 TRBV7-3 CASSFSPGGSEQYF TGTGCCAGCAGCTTTTCTCCAGGGGGCAGCGAGCAGTACTTC
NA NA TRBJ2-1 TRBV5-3 CARSWDCRMFTEQFF TGTGCCAGAAGCTGGGACTGCCGAATGTTTACGGAGCAGTTCTTC
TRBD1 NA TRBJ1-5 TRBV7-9 CASSLGDRDRGSSQPQHF TGTGCCAGCAGCTTAGGGGATCGAGACAGGGGAAGTAGTCAGCCCCAGCATTTT
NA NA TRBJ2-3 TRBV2 CATSGHRRTDTQYF TGTGCCACCAGCGGACACCGAAGGACAGATACGCAGTATTTT
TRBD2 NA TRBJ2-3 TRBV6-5 CASRSSGVTDTQYF TGTGCCAGCAGGTCTAGCGGGGTCACAGATACGCAGTATTTT
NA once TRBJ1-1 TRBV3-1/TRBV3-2 CASSHGRVGTEAFF TGTGCCAGCAGCCATGGGAGGGTGGGCACTGAAGCTTTCTTT
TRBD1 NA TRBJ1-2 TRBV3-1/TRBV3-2 CASSQDPRGQIYGYTF TGTGCCAGCAGCCAAGATCCTAGGGGACAGATCTATGGCTACACCTTC
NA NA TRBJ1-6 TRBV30 CAWRLAGGGSPLHF TGTGCCTGGAGACTAGCTGGGGGCGGTTCACCCCTCCACTTT
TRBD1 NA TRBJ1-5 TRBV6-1 CASSADRGQILGNQPQHF TGTGCCAGCAGTGCGGACAGGGGGCAGATTTTGGGCAATCAGCCCCAGCATTTT
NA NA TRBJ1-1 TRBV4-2 CASSQERGNTEAFF TGTGCCAGCAGCCAAGAACGGGGGAACACTGAAGCTTTCTTT
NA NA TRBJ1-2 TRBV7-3 CASSDRSNYGYTF TGTGCCAGCAGCGACAGGTCTAACTATGGCTACACCTTC
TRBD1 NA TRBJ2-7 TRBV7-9 CASSSPGQGPYEQYF TGTGCCAGCAGCTCCCCGGGACAGGGGCCCTACGAGCAGTACTTC
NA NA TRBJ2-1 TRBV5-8 CASSSAPYNEQFF TGTGCCAGCAGCTCCGCGCCATACAATGAGCAGTTCTTC
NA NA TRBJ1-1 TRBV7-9 CASSLSTGTEAFF TGTGCCAGCAGCTTGAGTACAGGGACTGAAGCTTTCTTT
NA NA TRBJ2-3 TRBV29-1 CSTDWGTRTDTQYF TGCAGCACCGACTGGGGCACCCGCACAGATACGCAGTATTTT
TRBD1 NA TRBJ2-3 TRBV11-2 CASRARGQGTDTQYF TGTGCCAGCAGGGCCCGTGGACAGGGGACGGATACGCAGTATTTT
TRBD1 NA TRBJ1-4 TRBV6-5 CASTGQYNEKLFF TGTGCCAGCACGGGACAGTATAATGAAAAACTGTTTTTT
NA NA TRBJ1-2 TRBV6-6 CASSYSGRVYGYTF TGTGCCAGCAGTTACTCGGGGCGGGTCTATGGCTACACCTTC
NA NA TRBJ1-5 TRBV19 CASSILGDSQPQHF TGTGCCAGTAGTATACTAGGAGACAGTCAGCCCCAGCATTTT
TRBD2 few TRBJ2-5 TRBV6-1 CASSESGTQTQYF TGTGCCAGCAGTGAGAGCGGGACCCAAACCCAGTACTTC
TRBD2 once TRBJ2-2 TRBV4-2 CASSQGLAGNTGELFF TGTGCCAGCAGCCAAGGACTAGCGGGAAACACCGGGGAGCTGTTTTTT
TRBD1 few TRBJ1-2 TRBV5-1 CASSIAGGGYTF TGCGCCAGCAGCATCGCAGGGGGAGGCTACACCTTC